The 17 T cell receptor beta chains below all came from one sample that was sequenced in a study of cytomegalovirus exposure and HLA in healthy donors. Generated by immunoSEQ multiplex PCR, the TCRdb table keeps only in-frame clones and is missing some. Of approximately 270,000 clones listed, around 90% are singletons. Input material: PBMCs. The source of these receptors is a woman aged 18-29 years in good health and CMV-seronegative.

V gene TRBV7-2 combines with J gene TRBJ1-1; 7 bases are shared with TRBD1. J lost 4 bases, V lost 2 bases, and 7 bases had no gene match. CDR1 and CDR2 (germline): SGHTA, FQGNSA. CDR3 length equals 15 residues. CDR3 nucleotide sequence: TGTGCCAGCAGCTTACAGGGGCAGGGGGTCACTGAAGCTTTCTTT. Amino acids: CASSLQGQGVTEAFF. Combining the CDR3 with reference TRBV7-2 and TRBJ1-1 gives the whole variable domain GAGVSQSPSNKVTEKGKDVELRCDPISGHTALYWYRQSLGQGLEFLIYFQGNSAPDKSGLPSDRFSAERTGGSVSTLTIQRTQQEDSAVYLCASSLQGQGVTEAFFGQGTRLTVV.

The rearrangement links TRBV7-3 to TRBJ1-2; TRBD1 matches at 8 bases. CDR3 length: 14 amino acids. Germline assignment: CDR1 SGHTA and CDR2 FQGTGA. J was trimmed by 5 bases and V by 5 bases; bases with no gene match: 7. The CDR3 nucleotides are TGTGCCAGCAGCATAGGACAGGGACTGTATGGCTACACCTTC. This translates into CASSIGQGLYGYTF.

CDR3 in DNA: TGTGCCAGCAGCTTATGGGGGGGGACGAGTGAAAAACTGTTTTTT. This translates into CASSLWGGTSEKLFF. This chain joins TRBV7-8 and TRBJ1-4, with a weak D call TRBD1 (5 bases). The CDR3 is 15 amino acids. V was trimmed by 2 bases and J by 7 bases, leaving 14 bases between them. Germline V lookup: CDR1 SGHVS, CDR2 FQNEAQ.

CDR3 coding DNA: TGTGCCAGCAGTTCAGAAACAGGGAGCACTGAAGCTTTCTTT. Encoded protein: CASSSETGSTEAFF. This rearrangement joins TRBV6-6 to TRBJ1-1; a possible D gene is TRBD1 (6 bases). The CDR3 is 14 residues long. The ends were cut back, 4 bases at V and 4 bases at J, with 13 bases in the middle. The V gene's germline CDR1 is MNHNY and CDR2 SVGAGI (reference sequence).

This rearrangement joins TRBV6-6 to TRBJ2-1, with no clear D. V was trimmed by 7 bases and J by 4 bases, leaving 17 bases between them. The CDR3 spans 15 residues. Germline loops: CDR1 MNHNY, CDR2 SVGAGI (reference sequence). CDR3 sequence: CASNRLGKNYNEQFF. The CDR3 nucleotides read TGTGCCAGCAATCGGTTGGGCAAAAATTACAATGAGCAGTTCTTC.

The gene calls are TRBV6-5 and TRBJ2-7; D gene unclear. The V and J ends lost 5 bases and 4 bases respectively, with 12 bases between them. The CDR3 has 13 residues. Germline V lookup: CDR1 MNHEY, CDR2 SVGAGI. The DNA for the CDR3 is TGTGCCAGCAGTGGGCCTGGCCGATACGAGCAGTACTTC. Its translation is CASSGPGRYEQYF.

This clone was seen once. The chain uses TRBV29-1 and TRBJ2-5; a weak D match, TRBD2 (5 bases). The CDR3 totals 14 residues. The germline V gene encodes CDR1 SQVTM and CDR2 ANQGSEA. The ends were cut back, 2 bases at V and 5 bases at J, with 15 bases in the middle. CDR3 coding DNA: TGCAGCGTTGAAAGAGTAGCGATGGGGGAGACCCAGTACTTC. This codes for CSVERVAMGETQYF.

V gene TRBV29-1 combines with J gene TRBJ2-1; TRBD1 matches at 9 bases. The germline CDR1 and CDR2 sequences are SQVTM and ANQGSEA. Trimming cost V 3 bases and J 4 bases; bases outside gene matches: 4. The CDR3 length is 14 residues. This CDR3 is CSVDRTGEYNEQFF. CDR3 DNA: TGCAGCGTTGACCGGACAGGGGAATACAATGAGCAGTTCTTC.

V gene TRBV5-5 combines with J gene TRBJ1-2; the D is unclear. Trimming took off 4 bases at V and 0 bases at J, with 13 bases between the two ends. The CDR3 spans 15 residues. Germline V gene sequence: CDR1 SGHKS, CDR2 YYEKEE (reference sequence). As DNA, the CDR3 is TGTGCCAGCAGCCCCTCGCCAGATACTAACTATGGCTACACCTTC. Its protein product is CASSPSPDTNYGYTF.

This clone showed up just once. In DNA form, the CDR3 reads TGCGCCAGCAGCCTGGGGACTTACTACGAGCAGTACTTC. Protein: CASSLGTYYEQYF. The V call is TRBV5-1, the J call TRBJ2-7, with D perhaps matching TRBD2 (6 bases). Trimming took 4 bases from V and 3 from J, leaving 11 bases between them. The germline V gene has CDR1 SGHRS and CDR2 YFSETQ. The CDR3 consists of 13 residues.

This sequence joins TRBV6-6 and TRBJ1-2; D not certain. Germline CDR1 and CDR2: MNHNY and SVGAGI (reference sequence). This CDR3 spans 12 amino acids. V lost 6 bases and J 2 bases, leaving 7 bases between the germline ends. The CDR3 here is CASRVENYGYTF. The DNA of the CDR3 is TGTGCCAGCAGGGTGGAGAACTATGGCTACACCTTC.

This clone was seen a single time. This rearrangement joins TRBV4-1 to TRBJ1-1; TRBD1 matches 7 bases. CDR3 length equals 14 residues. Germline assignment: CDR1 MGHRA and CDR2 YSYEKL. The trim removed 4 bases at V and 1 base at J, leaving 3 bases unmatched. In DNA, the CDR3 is TGCGCCAGCAGCCGGGGACAGCCGAACACTGAAGCTTTCTTT. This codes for CASSRGQPNTEAFF.

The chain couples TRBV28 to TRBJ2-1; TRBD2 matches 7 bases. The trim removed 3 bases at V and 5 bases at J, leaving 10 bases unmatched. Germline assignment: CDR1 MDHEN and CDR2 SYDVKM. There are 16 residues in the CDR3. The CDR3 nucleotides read TGTGCCAGCAGTTTCAGGCGTTCGCGGGGGAACAATGAGCAGTTCTTC. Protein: CASSFRRSRGNNEQFF.

The CDR3 loop reads CASSLAGDTTIYGYTF. CDR3 DNA: TGTGCCAGCAGCTTAGCGGGGGACACAACAATCTATGGCTACACCTTC. The genes are TRBV7-9 and TRBJ1-2; possible D gene TRBD1, 6 bases. The V gene's germline CDR1 is SEHNR and CDR2 FQNEAQ (reference sequence). The CDR3 runs 16 residues. Deletions cut 0 bases from V and 4 bases from J, with 15 bases between.

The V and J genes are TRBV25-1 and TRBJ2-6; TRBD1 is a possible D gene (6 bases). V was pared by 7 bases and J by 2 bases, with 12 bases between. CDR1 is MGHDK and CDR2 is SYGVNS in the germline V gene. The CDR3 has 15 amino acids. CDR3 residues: CASTSGHTGANVLTF. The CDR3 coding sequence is TGTGCCAGCACCTCGGGACACACTGGGGCCAACGTCCTGACTTTC.

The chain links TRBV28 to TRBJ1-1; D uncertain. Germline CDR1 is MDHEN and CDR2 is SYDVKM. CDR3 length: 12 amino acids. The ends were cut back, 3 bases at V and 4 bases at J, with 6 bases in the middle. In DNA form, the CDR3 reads TGTGCCAGCAGTTTGGTCGGCACTGAAGCTTTCTTT. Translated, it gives CASSLVGTEAFF.

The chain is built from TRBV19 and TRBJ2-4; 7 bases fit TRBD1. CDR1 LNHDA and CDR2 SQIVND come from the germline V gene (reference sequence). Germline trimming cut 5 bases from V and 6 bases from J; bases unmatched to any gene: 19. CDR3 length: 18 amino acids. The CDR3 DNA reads TGTGCCAGTAGTTTCACAGGGGCCTGGCTCCCCCTAGGAAACATTCAGTACTTC. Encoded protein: CASSFTGAWLPLGNIQYF. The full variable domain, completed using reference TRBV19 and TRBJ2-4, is DGGITQSPKYLFRKEGQNVTLSCEQNLNHDAMYWYRQDPGQGLRLIYYSQIVNDFQKGDIAEGYSVSREKKESFPLTVTSAQKNPTAFYLCASSFTGAWLPLGNIQYFGAGTRLSVL.